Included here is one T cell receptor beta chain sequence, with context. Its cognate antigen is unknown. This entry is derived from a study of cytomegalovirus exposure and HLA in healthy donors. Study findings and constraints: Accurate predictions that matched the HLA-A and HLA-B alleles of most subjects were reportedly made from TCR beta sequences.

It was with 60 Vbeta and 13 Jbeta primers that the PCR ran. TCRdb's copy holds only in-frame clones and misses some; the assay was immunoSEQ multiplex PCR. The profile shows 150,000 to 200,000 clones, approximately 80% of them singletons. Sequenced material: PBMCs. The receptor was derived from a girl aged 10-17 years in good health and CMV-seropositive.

CDR3 sequence: CALQHMNTEAFF. In DNA form, the CDR3 reads TGTGCCCTACAGCACATGAACACTGAAGCTTTCTTT. V and J are TRBV7-6 and TRBJ1-1; no firm D call. CDR3 length: 12 residues. Germline lookup yields CDR1 SGHVS and CDR2 FNYEAQ. With 11 bases removed from V and 0 bases from J, the gap between germline ends came to 10 bases. Looking up the rest from reference TRBV7-6 and TRBJ1-1 gives the full variable domain: GAGVSQSPRYKVTKRGQDVALRCDPISGHVSLYWYRQALGQGPEFLTYFNYEAQQDKSGLPNDRFSAERPEGSISTLTIQRTEQRDSAMYRCALQHMNTEAFFGQGTRLTVV.